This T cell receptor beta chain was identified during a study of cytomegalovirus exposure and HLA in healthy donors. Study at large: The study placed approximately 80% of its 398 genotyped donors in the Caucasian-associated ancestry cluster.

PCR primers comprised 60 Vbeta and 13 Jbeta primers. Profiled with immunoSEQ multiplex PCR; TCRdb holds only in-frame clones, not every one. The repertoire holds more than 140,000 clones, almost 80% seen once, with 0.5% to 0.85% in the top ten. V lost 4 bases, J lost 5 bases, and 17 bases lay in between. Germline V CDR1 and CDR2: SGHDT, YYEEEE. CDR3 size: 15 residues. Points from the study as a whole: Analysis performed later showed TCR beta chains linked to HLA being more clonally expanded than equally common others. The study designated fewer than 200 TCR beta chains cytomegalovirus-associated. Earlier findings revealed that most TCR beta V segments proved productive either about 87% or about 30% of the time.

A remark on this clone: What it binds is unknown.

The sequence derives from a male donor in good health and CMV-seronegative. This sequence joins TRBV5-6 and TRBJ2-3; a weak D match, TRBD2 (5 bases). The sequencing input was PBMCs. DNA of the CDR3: TGTGCCAGCAGCCCGGCCGTTGCGGGCGGAGATACGCAGTATTTT. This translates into CASSPAVAGGDTQYF.